Below are 6 T cell receptor beta chains sequenced from a single sample in a study of blood T cell repertoires in COVID-19. Sequencing was performed with immunoSEQ multiplex PCR; in TCRdb, only in-frame clones are kept and a portion is missing. Of 78,000 or so clones in the sample, roughly 87% were seen once. Sample: peripheral blood. Source of these receptors: a woman aged 45 to 65 with acute or convalescent COVID-19.

This clone was observed a few times. The chain has TRBV18 and TRBJ1-2; TRBD1 matches 7 bases. This CDR3 contains 16 residues. V was clipped by 0 bases and J by 6 bases; unmatched bases: 10. Germline CDR1 KGHSH, CDR2 LQKENI. The CDR3 DNA is TGTGCCAGCTCACCACCGGGGGACAGAACCTACCATGGCTACACCTTC. Translated: CASSPPGDRTYHGYTF.

The V and J genes are TRBV19 and TRBJ1-5; a weak D match, TRBD1 (6 bases). V shed 8 bases and J shed 2 bases, with 10 bases lying between them. The CDR3 consists of 13 residues. Looked up from germline, CDR1 is LNHDA and CDR2 is SQIVND (reference sequence). The CDR3 loop reads CASCPGGNQPQHF. CDR3 DNA: TGTGCCAGTTGTCCAGGGGGCAATCAGCCCCAGCATTTT.

The chain combines TRBV19 with TRBJ1-5, with unresolved D. Germline V gives CDR1 LNHDA, CDR2 SQIVND (reference sequence). The V end lost 7 bases, the J end lost 7 bases, and 11 bases lay between the germline ends. The CDR3 totals 12 residues. The CDR3 sequence is CASTRSGQPQHF. CDR3 DNA: TGTGCCAGTACTCGGAGCGGGCAGCCCCAGCATTTT.

The rearrangement links TRBV18 to TRBJ2-7, with 8 bases aligning to TRBD1. Per germline, CDR1 KGHSH and CDR2 LQKENI. This CDR3 contains 15 residues. V dropped 2 bases and J dropped 5; count of bases not matched to a gene: 8. The CDR3 coding sequence is TGTGCCAGCTCACCATCCTATCAGGGGGCGGACGAGCAGTACTTC. Translated: CASSPSYQGADEQYF.

The V call is TRBV27, the J call TRBJ2-7; 7 bases agree with TRBD1. Germline CDR1 and CDR2: MNHEY and SMNVEV (reference sequence). CDR3 length: 14 amino acids. V shed 5 bases and J 0 bases; nucleotides not matched to a gene: 4. The CDR3 sequence is CASSTQGTSYEQYF. The CDR3 nucleotides read TGTGCCAGCAGTACACAGGGGACCTCCTACGAGCAGTACTTC.

CDR3 nucleotide sequence: TGTGCCAGCAGTACACGGACAGGGGGCGAGGAAAAACTGTTTTTT. It encodes CASSTRTGGEEKLFF. The chain is built from TRBV28 and TRBJ1-4, with 11 bases that match TRBD1. Germline V CDR1 and CDR2: MDHEN, SYDVKM. V dropped 5 bases and J dropped 8; count of bases not matched to a gene: 7. This CDR3 has 15 residues. Supplemented by reference TRBV28 and TRBJ1-4, the full variable domain reads DVKVTQSSRYLVKRTGEKVFLECVQDMDHENMFWYRQDPGLGLRLIYFSYDVKMKEKGDIPEGYSVSREKKERFSLILESASTNQTSMYLCASSTRTGGEEKLFFGSGTQLSVL.